These 7 T cell receptor beta chains share one sample of origin, sequenced in a study of control samples from healthy donors and cancer patients. This table comes from immunoSEQ multiplex PCR, and its TCRdb copy is limited to in-frame clones, with some not included. The data hold 150,000 to 200,000 clones, with 88% observed a single time. The sample was blood. All receptors derive from a young man in good health.

The chain uses TRBV15 and TRBJ2-3; TRBD2 aligns across 9 bases. V gave up 1 base and J gave up 5 bases; unmatched junction bases: 7. Germline loops: CDR1 LNHNV, CDR2 YYDKDF (reference sequence). The CDR3 is 16 residues long. The CDR3 DNA sequence: TGTGCCACCAGCAGAGGTCCGGTAGCGGGGGAAGATACGCAGTATTTT. Translated: CATSRGPVAGEDTQYF.

The V gene is TRBV30, the J gene TRBJ2-5; TRBD2 is a possible D gene (5 bases). There are 13 residues in the CDR3. Per the germline V gene, CDR1 is GTSNPN and CDR2 is SVGIG (reference sequence). Trimming left V 0 bases short and J 6 bases short, with 11 bases between. The CDR3 spells CAWSVVGRKTQYF. The CDR3 DNA is TGTGCCTGGAGTGTAGTAGGGAGAAAGACCCAGTACTTC.

The CDR3 reads CASSPGGLAKNIQYF. The CDR3 DNA is TGTGCCAGCAGCCCAGGGGGCCTAGCCAAAAACATTCAGTACTTC. The chain links TRBV5-6 to TRBJ2-4, with TRBD1 identical over 8 bases. Germline assignment: CDR1 SGHDT and CDR2 YYEEEE. Trimming cost V 4 bases and J 0 bases; bases outside gene matches: 3. The CDR3 contains 15 residues.

The V and J genes are TRBV7-3 and TRBJ2-2; weak D call: TRBD2 (5 bases). The V gene's germline CDR1 is SGHTA and CDR2 FQGTGA. V was cut by 2 bases and J by 6 bases, with 7 bases left in between. The CDR3 loop spans 13 amino acids. The CDR3, as DNA: TGTGCCAGCAGCTTAGCGGGCGCCGGGGAGCTGTTTTTT. Translated: CASSLAGAGELFF.

The gene calls are TRBV27 and TRBJ2-1; unclear D gene. Germline CDR1 reads MNHEY; CDR2 reads SMNVEV (reference sequence). The length of the CDR3 is 15 residues. Trimming stripped 3 bases from V and 0 bases from J, with 9 bases between. CDR3 residues: CASSFGRGSYNEQFF. CDR3 nucleotide sequence: TGTGCCAGCAGTTTCGGACGCGGCTCCTACAATGAGCAGTTCTTC.

This rearrangement joins TRBV15 to TRBJ1-1, with D perhaps TRBD1 (6 bases). The ends were cut back, 3 bases at V and 0 bases at J, with 20 bases in the middle. Germline V gene sequence: CDR1 LNHNV, CDR2 YYDKDF (reference sequence). This CDR3 contains 18 residues. The DNA of the CDR3 is TGTGCCACCAGCAGGGGGGCAACATTATCTGGGATGAACACTGAAGCTTTCTTT. Residues: CATSRGATLSGMNTEAFF.

The CDR3 coding sequence is TGTGCCAGCAGCTTGGGGTCGGACAATGAGCAGTTCTTC. This encodes CASSLGSDNEQFF. The V and J genes are TRBV5-5 and TRBJ2-1; no reliable D call. Deletions cut 0 bases from V and 5 bases from J, with 6 bases between. In germline, CDR1 is SGHKS, CDR2 YYEKEE (reference sequence). CDR3 length equals 13 residues. Using reference TRBV5-5 and TRBJ2-1 for the parts outside the CDR3, the full variable domain is DAGVTQSPTHLIKTRGQQVTLRCSPISGHKSVSWYQQVLGQGPQFIFQYYEKEERGRGNFPDRFSARQFPNYSSELNVNALLLGDSALYLCASSLGSDNEQFFGPGTRLTVL.